Below, 29 T cell receptor beta chains from the same sample are listed, as sequenced in a study of molecular identifiers for immune sequencing clone quantification. Each CDR3 protein gets one entry after TCRdb re-called the PCR reads with MiXCR. The data hold around 480,000 distinct CDR3 sequences, with 25% observed a single time. The material sequenced was naive CD8+ T cells from blood, with Jurkat cell RNA spiked in. The subset is: FACS-sorted CD8+CD4-CCR7+CD45RA+ naive T cells. These receptors were obtained from a human donor in good health. Some libraries in this study had Jurkat cell RNA spiked in.

A few counts support this clonotype. This chain joins TRBV7-9 and TRBJ1-2; 7 bases agree with TRBD1. CDR1 and CDR2 (germline): SEHNR, FQNEAQ (reference sequence). Trimming removed 10 bases from V and 7 bases from J; junction bases left unmatched: 12. The CDR3 extends over 13 amino acids. The CDR3 protein is CATPRQGSPGYTF. The CDR3 nucleotides are TGTGCCACCCCGCGACAGGGCTCACCTGGCTACACCTTC.

The chain recombines TRBV2 with TRBJ2-4, with a possible D match to TRBD1 (5 bases). Trimming cost V 10 bases and J 7 bases, with 11 bases left between them. The CDR3 is made up of 11 amino acids. The germline gives CDR1 SNHLY, CDR2 FYNNEI. The CDR3 DNA follows: TGTGCCAATTCGAAGGGGAACATTCAGTACTTC. Protein: CANSKGNIQYF. The full variable domain, in which reference TRBV2 and TRBJ2-4 provide the parts outside the CDR3, is EPEVTQTPSHQVTQMGQEVILRCVPISNHLYFYWYRQILGQKVEFLVSFYNNEISEKSEIFDDQFSVERPDGSNFTLKIRSTKLEDSAMYFCANSKGNIQYFGAGTRLSVL.

V and J are TRBV7-9 and TRBJ2-7, with D uncertain. Germline loops: CDR1 SEHNR, CDR2 FQNEAQ (reference sequence). The CDR3 spans 14 residues. Trimming stripped 5 bases from V and 3 bases from J, with 14 bases between. The CDR3 DNA reads as TGTGCCAGCAGCACAACAGAACATCTCTACGAGCAGTACTTC. Translated, it gives CASSTTEHLYEQYF.

In its sample, this clonotype was seen many times. The chain uses TRBV27 and TRBJ1-6; D remains ambiguous. The CDR3 is made up of 15 amino acids. V dropped 4 bases and J dropped 7 bases, with 14 bases sitting between them. Germline V gene data show CDR1 as MNHEY and CDR2 as SMNVEV (reference sequence). CDR3 DNA: TGTGCCAGCAGTTCCCTCCCGTTAATCAATTCACCCCTCCACTTT. It specifies CASSSLPLINSPLHF.

Turning to this clonotype: At one of its ends the junction is not consistent with the germline gene, which may arise from a read error. The V and J genes are TRBV20-1 and TRBJ2-3, with D possibly called TRBD1 or TRBD2 (6 bases each). Germline assignment: CDR1 DFQATT and CDR2 SNEGSKA (reference sequence). The CDR3 has 15 amino acids. The CDR3 loop reads CGASGPEGVIDTQYF. DNA of the CDR3: TGCGGTGCTAGTGGACCGGAGGGGGTTATAGATACGCAGTATTTT.

To note about this clonotype: The CDR3 ends on some other residue instead of the conserved phenylalanine or tryptophan, so this is likely a read error. The rearrangement uses TRBV5-1 and TRBJ2-5; no clear D. Trimming left V 4 bases short and J 1 base short, with 8 bases between. The CDR3 runs 13 residues. CDR1 is SGHRS, CDR2 YFSETQ, per germline. CDR3: CASSPPSQETQYC. DNA of the CDR3: TGCGCCAGCAGCCCGCCGAGCCAAGAGACCCAGTACTGC.

In this sample, this clonotype turned up a few times. CDR3 in DNA: TGTGCCAGTAGTATCGGGGACGGACTCATCACTAACTATGGCTACACCTTC. This translates into CASSIGDGLITNYGYTF. V and J are TRBV19 and TRBJ1-2; maybe TRBD1 (5 bases). CDR3 length equals 17 residues. Germline CDR1 and CDR2: LNHDA and SQIVND (reference sequence). Trimming cost V 3 bases and J 0 bases, with 17 bases left between them.

The chain carries TRBV7-9 and TRBJ1-5; TRBD1 is a possible D gene (5 bases). Per the germline V gene, CDR1 is SEHNR and CDR2 is FQNEAQ (reference sequence). The CDR3 is 15 residues long. V gave up 8 bases and J gave up 6 bases, with 20 bases separating them. The CDR3 loop is CASGAGGGSGQPQHF. For the CDR3, the DNA is TGTGCCAGCGGCGCCGGCGGGGGATCAGGTCAGCCCCAGCATTTT.

The chain couples TRBV6-1 to TRBJ2-5; 8 nucleotides align to TRBD1. The V gene's germline CDR1 is MNHNS and CDR2 SASEGT. Trimming removed 4 bases from V and 4 bases from J; junction bases left unmatched: 8. The CDR3 loop spans 15 amino acids. CDR3 DNA sequence: TGTGCCAGCAGTGCCGACAGGGGTGAGGGAGAGACCCAGTACTTC. This codes for CASSADRGEGETQYF.

This clonotype was recorded a few times. With a much larger clone just one base away, this may be a read error. This CDR3 fails to terminate in the conserved phenylalanine or tryptophan, so it likely reflects a read error. The V and J genes are TRBV28 and TRBJ2-6; tentative D call: TRBD2 (5 bases). V gave up 5 bases and J gave up 2 bases, with 16 bases separating them. The CDR3 has 17 amino acids. Germline lookup yields CDR1 MDHEN and CDR2 SYDVKM. The CDR3, as DNA: TGTGCCAGCAGTACGCTGGACTCGTCTCCTGGGGCCAACGTCCTGACTTCC. Encoded protein: CASSTLDSSPGANVLTS.

This clonotype was observed a handful of times. V is TRBV6-5 and J is TRBJ1-1; the D gene is possibly TRBD1 (6 bases). Trimming removed 0 bases at V and 3 bases at J, with 11 bases between. The length of the CDR3 is 15 residues. Germline CDR1 MNHEY, CDR2 SVGAGI. CDR3 sequence: CASSYSRGGHTEAFF. CDR3 in DNA: TGTGCCAGCAGTTACTCGAGGGGGGGACACACTGAAGCTTTCTTT.

V and J are TRBV18 and TRBJ2-3; TRBD1 agrees at 10 bases. The end of the DNA aligns better with TRBJ1-5, so the J call may be wrong. The CDR3 is 12 residues long. Germline lookup yields CDR1 KGHSH and CDR2 LQKENI. The CDR3 sequence: CASSPDRGSQHF. DNA for the CDR3: TGTGCCAGCTCACCGGACAGGGGGTCGCAGCATTTT.

The V call is TRBV6-2 or TRBV6-3, the J call TRBJ1-1; no reliable D call. This CDR3 is 15 amino acids long. CDR1 and CDR2 from the germline V gene are MNHEY and SVGEGT. The germline V and J ends were trimmed by 6 bases and 3 bases, with 17 bases remaining between them. CDR3 protein: CASSLQICRYTEAFF. The CDR3 DNA sequence: TGTGCCAGCAGCCTTCAGATCTGTAGATACACTGAAGCTTTCTTT.

The J gene is TRBJ2-1, the V gene TRBV12-3 or TRBV12-4, with a possible D match to TRBD2 (5 bases). CDR3 length: 15 amino acids. V shed 5 bases and J shed 2 bases, with 13 bases lying between them. CDR3 sequence reads: CASSVRTVTYNEQFF. The CDR3 DNA reads TGTGCCAGCAGTGTCCGGACTGTAACCTACAATGAGCAGTTCTTC.

This clonotype was seen only a few times. This chain links TRBV5-1 with TRBJ2-7; TRBD2 is a possible D gene (7 bases). This CDR3 has 16 amino acids. Per germline, CDR1 SGHRS and CDR2 YFSETQ. Trimming pared 0 bases from V and 2 bases from J, leaving 15 bases between. CDR3 amino acids: CASSLVAGGGPYEQYF. The CDR3, as DNA: TGCGCCAGCAGCTTGGTAGCGGGTGGGGGGCCCTACGAGCAGTACTTC.

This clonotype was observed many times. The chain combines TRBV29-1 with TRBJ1-2, with D tentatively TRBD1 (5 bases). V lost 6 bases and J 5 bases, leaving 13 bases between the germline ends. CDR1 and CDR2 from the germline V gene are SQVTM and ANQGSEA. The CDR3 spans 12 residues. CDR3 in amino acids: CSVDRELYGYTF. The CDR3 coding sequence is TGCAGCGTCGACAGAGAACTTTATGGCTACACCTTC.

On this clonotype itself: A much bigger clone sits one base away, suggesting this may be a read error. The chain recombines TRBV25-1 with TRBJ2-1; 8 bases map to TRBD2. This CDR3 is built from 14 residues. Germline CDR1 MGHDK, CDR2 SYGVNS. This CDR3 reads CASSEDGRGVEQSF. CDR3 nucleotide sequence: TGTGCCAGCAGTGAAGACGGGAGGGGGGTTGAGCAGTCCTTC.

This clonotype was counted a few times. The rearrangement joins TRBV30 to TRBJ1-1; 7 nucleotides agree with TRBD1. V dropped 3 bases and J dropped 5; count of bases not matched to a gene: 6. This CDR3 spans 13 amino acids. Germline lookup yields CDR1 GTSNPN and CDR2 SVGIG (reference sequence). DNA of the CDR3: TGTGCCTGGAGGACAGGGATATGGACTGAAGCTTTCTTT. This codes for CAWRTGIWTEAFF.

There are many counts of this clonotype. The V and J genes are TRBV27 and TRBJ2-3; 8 bases fit TRBD1. V shed 5 bases and J 5 bases; nucleotides not matched to a gene: 6. Germline V lookup: CDR1 MNHEY, CDR2 SMNVEV (reference sequence). The CDR3 totals 14 residues. In DNA, the CDR3 is TGTGCCAGCAGTCTCTCCGGACAGGGAGATACGCAGTATTTT. It translates to CASSLSGQGDTQYF.

For this clonotype: This CDR3 fails to terminate in the conserved phenylalanine or tryptophan, so it likely reflects a read error. It is unclear where the CDR3 begins or ends on the DNA, so no DNA is shown, and the CDR3 is as TCRdb lists it. The rearrangement links TRBV6-6 to TRBJ2-5; the table's D call, TRBD1, has no DNA check behind it. The CDR3 has 13 residues if both end residues are counted. Germline lookup yields CDR1 MNHNY and CDR2 SVGAGI (reference sequence). The CDR3 loop reads CAGSYGPRDRHIL.

Comments on this clonotype: Sequence at one end of the junction differs from germline and may be a read error. V and J are TRBV25-1 and TRBJ2-7, with 10 bases that match TRBD1. Germline V lookup: CDR1 MGHDK, CDR2 SYGVNS. The CDR3 is 14 residues long. CDR3 in amino acids: CASSETGQGNEQYF. CDR3 nucleotide sequence: TGCGCCAGCAGTGAGACGGGACAGGGGAACGAGCAGTACTTC.

This clonotype was counted a few times. The CDR3 nucleotides are TGCAGCGTTGTCGACAGGGGCAATCAGCCCCAGCATTTT. It yields the protein CSVVDRGNQPQHF. The chain carries TRBV29-1 and TRBJ1-5; 7 bases are a match to TRBD1. The CDR3 runs 13 residues. Per the germline V gene, CDR1 is SQVTM and CDR2 is ANQGSEA. V shed 4 bases, J shed 2 bases, and the junction held 2 bases outside the gene matches.

On this clonotype itself: A read error may account for a junction end that differs from germline. V and J are TRBV6-6 and TRBJ1-6; D might be TRBD1 (6 bases). CDR1 is MNHNY and CDR2 is SVGAGI in the germline V gene (reference sequence). There are 14 residues in the CDR3. The CDR3 sequence is CASSLRGWNSPLRF. The CDR3 DNA reads TGTGCCAGCAGTCTCAGGGGCTGGAATTCACCCCTCCGCTTT.

The genes are TRBV6-1 and TRBJ2-7; 8 bases line up with TRBD2. The ends lost 8 bases at V and 7 bases at J; junction bases unmatched: 4. Germline-derived CDR1 and CDR2 are MNHNS and SASEGT. The CDR3 runs to 11 residues. The chain's CDR3 is CASRGGGEQYF. In nucleotides, the CDR3 is TGTGCCAGCCGGGGGGGTGGGGAGCAGTACTTC.

This clonotype was detected only a few times. This sequence joins TRBV20-1 and TRBJ2-7; 16 bases match TRBD2. In germline, CDR1 is DFQATT, CDR2 SNEGSKA (reference sequence). The CDR3 sequence is 18 residues long. Trimming took 3 bases from V and 6 from J; bases not matched to a gene: 14. The CDR3 nucleotides read TGCAGTGCTAGTGGCGAAGGCGGGACTAGCGGGAGGGCCGCCGAGCAGTACTTC. Translation: CSASGEGGTSGRAAEQYF.

In this sample, this clonotype turned up a few times. The V and J genes are TRBV27 and TRBJ2-2; 7 positions agree with TRBD1. The germline V gene encodes CDR1 MNHEY and CDR2 SMNVEV (reference sequence). This CDR3 has 16 amino acids. J lost 0 bases, V lost 1 base, and 2 bases had no gene match. This CDR3 is CASSLLGGSNTGELFF. In nucleotides, the CDR3 is TGTGCCAGCAGTTTATTAGGGGGCTCGAACACCGGGGAGCTGTTTTTT.

V is TRBV27 and J is TRBJ2-7; D remains ambiguous. Germline values: CDR1 MNHEY, CDR2 SMNVEV (reference sequence). Trimming took off 8 bases at V and 2 bases at J, with 13 bases between the two ends. The CDR3 is 13 amino acids. The CDR3 coding sequence is TGTGCCAGCGGTCTCGGAGAGGCCTACGAGCAGTACTTC. Its translation: CASGLGEAYEQYF.

This clonotype was observed many times. The V and J genes are TRBV2 and TRBJ1-2; D is unclear. V lost 0 bases, J lost 2 bases, and 7 bases lay in between. CDR1 is SNHLY and CDR2 is FYNNEI in the germline V gene. The CDR3 has 14 amino acids. The DNA of the CDR3 is TGTGCCAGCAGTGAAGCTAAGGACAACTATGGCTACACCTTC. Protein: CASSEAKDNYGYTF. The variable domain in full, with the rest retrieved from reference TRBV2 and TRBJ1-2, is EPEVTQTPSHQVTQMGQEVILRCVPISNHLYFYWYRQILGQKVEFLVSFYNNEISEKSEIFDDQFSVERPDGSNFTLKIRSTKLEDSAMYFCASSEAKDNYGYTFGSGTRLTVV.

This rearrangement joins TRBV4-1 to TRBJ2-7, with TRBD1 as a possible D gene (5 bases). There are 15 residues in the CDR3. Trimming pared 0 bases from V and 4 bases from J, leaving 13 bases between. Germline CDR1 MGHRA, CDR2 YSYEKL. CDR3 amino acids: CASSQDGHEVYEQYF. CDR3 DNA: TGCGCCAGCAGCCAAGACGGACACGAAGTATACGAGCAGTACTTC.